The 30 T cell receptor beta chains listed next were all sequenced from one sample in a study of cytomegalovirus exposure and HLA in healthy donors. Primers: 60 Vbeta forward and 13 Jbeta reverse. The repertoire was sequenced with immunoSEQ multiplex PCR; TCRdb's copy has only in-frame clones and lacks some. Here the sample spans 250,000 to 350,000 clones, 75% to 90% being singletons. Input material: PBMCs. These receptors were obtained from a girl aged 2 to 10 in good health and CMV-seronegative.

The chain couples TRBV6-6 to TRBJ1-1, with 9 bases identical to TRBD1. From germline, CDR1 is MNHNY and CDR2 SVGAGI (reference sequence). Trimming took 6 bases from V and 1 from J; bases not matched to a gene: 9. The CDR3 runs to 16 residues. The CDR3 region has the DNA TGTGCCAGCAGACCCGGACAGGGGACTGAGAACACTGAAGCTTTCTTT. Translating it yields CASRPGQGTENTEAFF.

This clone was observed once. The rearrangement joins TRBV11-2 to TRBJ1-2; no clear D. V dropped 2 bases and J dropped 4 bases, with 14 bases sitting between them. This CDR3 region has 15 residues. Per germline, CDR1 SGHAT and CDR2 FQNNGV. CDR3 bases: TGTGCCAGCAGCTTAAGAAGAGCGGCCCCCTATGGCTACACCTTC. Translation: CASSLRRAAPYGYTF.

The V and J genes are TRBV28 and TRBJ1-2; TRBD1 agrees at 10 bases. Trimming took 2 bases from V and 8 from J; bases not matched to a gene: 11. CDR3 length: 16 residues. CDR1 and CDR2 from the germline V gene are MDHEN and SYDVKM. Here the CDR3 reads CASSLISTGGAKGYTF. The CDR3 bases are TGTGCCAGCAGTTTAATCTCGACAGGGGGCGCGAAGGGCTACACCTTC.

The chain couples TRBV29-1 to TRBJ2-1, with 12 bases lining up with TRBD1. With V trimmed by 7 bases and J by 8 bases, 12 bases remained unmatched. The germline CDR1 and CDR2 sequences are SQVTM and ANQGSEA. The CDR3 loop spans 15 amino acids. CDR3: CSGRGTGGLEHEQFF. For the CDR3, the DNA is TGCAGCGGTCGAGGGACAGGGGGCTTAGAGCATGAGCAGTTCTTC.

The chain links TRBV27 to TRBJ1-4, with 9 bases identical to TRBD1. CDR1 and CDR2 (germline): MNHEY, SMNVEV (reference sequence). The CDR3 covers 18 residues. V trimming: 1 base; J trimming: 4 bases; junction bases outside the gene matches: 10. CDR3 in DNA: TGTGCCAGCAGTTTATTGTCGGTGACAGGGGGAATTAATGAAAAACTGTTTTTT. Its translation: CASSLLSVTGGINEKLFF.

This clone has just a few counts. The gene calls are TRBV9 and TRBJ2-7, with 8 bases that match TRBD2. Germline V gene lookup returns CDR1 SGDLS and CDR2 YYNGEE. The ends lost 4 bases at V and 6 bases at J; junction bases unmatched: 6. The CDR3 has 13 amino acids. This chain's CDR3 is CASSLGGATEQYF. In DNA, the CDR3 is TGTGCCAGCAGCCTCGGGGGGGCGACCGAGCAGTACTTC.

The chain couples TRBV10-3 to TRBJ1-1, with D possibly matching TRBD1 (5 bases). With 5 bases removed from V and 0 bases from J, the gap between germline ends came to 10 bases. Germline assignment: CDR1 ENHRY and CDR2 SYGVKD. This CDR3 has 14 amino acids. As DNA, the CDR3 is TGTGCCATCAGTAGGGCAGGGATGAACACTGAAGCTTTCTTT. It encodes CAISRAGMNTEAFF.

This rearrangement joins TRBV28 to TRBJ1-2; 10 bases agree with TRBD1. Unmatched junction bases numbered 13, after V lost 10 bases and J lost 5 bases. This CDR3 contains 15 residues. CDR1 and CDR2 from the germline V gene are MDHEN and SYDVKM. CDR3 protein: CATRQGANPIYGYTF. The CDR3 nucleotides read TGTGCCACCCGACAGGGGGCGAACCCCATTTATGGCTACACCTTC.

In its sample, this clone was seen once. The rearrangement joins TRBV27 to TRBJ2-1, with 9 positions matching TRBD2. With V trimmed by 5 bases and J by 6 bases, 11 bases remained unmatched. This CDR3 region has 16 residues. Germline V gives CDR1 MNHEY, CDR2 SMNVEV (reference sequence). CDR3 sequence reads: CASSASGGRASNEQFF. The CDR3 coding sequence is TGTGCCAGCAGTGCGTCGGGCGGGAGGGCCTCCAATGAGCAGTTCTTC.

V and J are TRBV30 and TRBJ1-5; D may be TRBD1 (5 bases). Looked up from germline, CDR1 is GTSNPN and CDR2 is SVGIG (reference sequence). The CDR3 covers 13 residues. V lost 5 bases and J 4 bases, leaving 12 bases between the germline ends. The CDR3: CAWDTGGNQPQHF. The CDR3 nucleotides read TGTGCCTGGGACACTGGGGGGAATCAGCCCCAGCATTTT. The entire variable domain, with the rest obtained from reference TRBV30 and TRBJ1-5, is as follows: SQTIHQWPATLVQPVGSPLSLECTVEGTSNPNLYWYRQAAGRGLQLLFYSVGIGQISSEVPQNLSASRPQDRQFILSSKKLLLSDSGFYLCAWDTGGNQPQHFGDGTRLSIL.

V is TRBV28 and J is TRBJ2-3, with D perhaps matching TRBD2 (6 bases). The CDR3 runs 14 residues. V gave up 7 bases and J gave up 3 bases, with 14 bases separating them. Germline V gives CDR1 MDHEN, CDR2 SYDVKM. The CDR3 here is CASTARRVTDTQYF. The CDR3 DNA sequence: TGTGCCAGCACCGCTCGGAGGGTAACAGATACGCAGTATTTT.

With regard to this clone: One end of the junction does not line up with germline, which may come from a read error. This chain uses TRBV30 with TRBJ2-7; D perhaps matches TRBD1 (6 bases). The CDR3 sequence is 11 residues long. Germline lookup yields CDR1 GTSNPN and CDR2 SVGIG (reference sequence). CDR3 sequence (DNA): TGTGCCTGGAGTGTAAGTGGACAGACACTCTTC. Protein sequence: CAWSVSGQTLF.

V usage is TRBV4-1 and J usage is TRBJ1-2; unclear D gene. Germline V gene lookup returns CDR1 MGHRA and CDR2 YSYEKL. The CDR3 sequence is 16 residues long. Between the trimmed V and J ends, which lost 0 bases and 4 bases, there was a span of 15 bases. CDR3 protein: CASSQDPMGPTYGYTF. The CDR3 region has the DNA TGCGCCAGCAGCCAAGATCCAATGGGCCCCACCTATGGCTACACCTTC.

V gene TRBV10-3 combines with J gene TRBJ1-4, with D possibly being TRBD1 (6 bases). The germline V gene encodes CDR1 ENHRY and CDR2 SYGVKD. The V gene lost 6 bases and the J gene lost 14 bases, with 16 bases spanning the gap. This CDR3 region has 12 residues. CDR3: CAISPRVGQLFF. The DNA of the CDR3 is TGTGCCATCAGCCCTAGGGTCGGACAGCTGTTTTTT.

CDR3 nucleotides: TGTGCCAGCAGCCAGGTTCTATGGGAGGAGCAGTACTTC. Protein: CASSQVLWEEQYF. This rearrangement joins TRBV4-2 to TRBJ2-7, with D maybe TRBD2 (5 bases). This CDR3 has 13 residues. The germline CDR1 and CDR2 sequences are LGHNA and YNFKEQ. V gave up 3 bases and J gave up 7 bases, with 13 bases separating them.

This clone was seen once. The rearrangement joins TRBV5-1 to TRBJ2-1; 9 nucleotides match TRBD2. Trimming took 4 bases from V and 4 from J; bases not matched to a gene: 6. CDR3 length: 15 residues. CDR1 is SGHRS, CDR2 YFSETQ, per germline. CDR3 in amino acids: CASSPLAGAYNEQFF. In DNA form, the CDR3 reads TGCGCCAGCAGCCCATTAGCGGGGGCTTACAATGAGCAGTTCTTC.

This sequence joins TRBV30 and TRBJ1-1; D is unclear. The V end lost 0 bases, the J end lost 0 bases, and 8 bases lay between the germline ends. The CDR3 has 14 amino acids. Germline V lookup: CDR1 GTSNPN, CDR2 SVGIG (reference sequence). This chain's CDR3 is CAWSVVRVNTEAFF. The CDR3 DNA reads TGTGCCTGGAGTGTGGTACGGGTGAACACTGAAGCTTTCTTT.

The chain carries TRBV20-1 and TRBJ2-1; 8 bases fit TRBD2. The CDR3 contains 11 residues. J lost 15 bases, V lost 3 bases, and 7 bases had no gene match. Germline loops: CDR1 DFQATT, CDR2 SNEGSKA (reference sequence). CDR3 DNA: TGCAGTGCTAGGACCGGACTAGCCCTGTTCTTC. As protein: CSARTGLALFF.

Written as DNA, the CDR3 is TGTGCCAGCAGGAAACAGGGGTCCTACGAGCAGTACTTC. Encoded protein: CASRKQGSYEQYF. The chain is built from TRBV27 and TRBJ2-7, with 7 bases identical to TRBD1. CDR3 length equals 13 residues. Per germline, CDR1 MNHEY and CDR2 SMNVEV (reference sequence). Germline trimming cut 6 bases from V and 1 base from J; bases unmatched to any gene: 3.

The chain links TRBV5-1 to TRBJ2-3, with 10 positions matching TRBD1. Germline loops: CDR1 SGHRS, CDR2 YFSETQ. The CDR3 spans 18 residues. Trimming removed 4 bases from V and 1 base from J; junction bases left unmatched: 12. CDR3 DNA: TGCGCCAGCAGCCCTTCGACAGGGGGCGCGTCGGGCACAGATACGCAGTATTTT. Translated, it gives CASSPSTGGASGTDTQYF. The full variable domain, its missing parts supplied by reference TRBV5-1 and TRBJ2-3, is KAGVTQTPRYLIKTRGQQVTLSCSPISGHRSVSWYQQTPGQGLQFLFEYFSETQRNKGNFPGRFSGRQFSNSRSEMNVSTLELGDSALYLCASSPSTGGASGTDTQYFGPGTRLTVL.

DNA of the CDR3: TGCGCCAGCACGTTTCGGGACAAGGAGATTTTAAACACTGAAGCTTTCTTT. This sequence encodes CASTFRDKEILNTEAFF. The chain uses TRBV10-1 and TRBJ1-1; a weak D match, TRBD1 (6 bases). The CDR3 extends over 17 amino acids. Trimming took 7 bases from V and 2 from J, leaving 23 bases between them. Germline values: CDR1 WNHNN, CDR2 SYGVQD (reference sequence).

The J gene is TRBJ2-5, the V gene TRBV28, with 11 bases fitting TRBD1. The germline V gene encodes CDR1 MDHEN and CDR2 SYDVKM. V lost 5 bases to trimming and J lost 3 bases; unmatched junction nucleotides: 14. The CDR3 consists of 18 residues. The CDR3 region is CASSPRRGQGVVKETQYF. In DNA, the CDR3 is TGTGCCAGCAGTCCCCGGCGGGGACAGGGGGTAGTCAAAGAGACCCAGTACTTC.

The chain carries TRBV6-5 and TRBJ2-5; 9 bases are a match to TRBD1. The CDR3 is made up of 14 amino acids. Germline V gene data show CDR1 as MNHEY and CDR2 as SVGAGI. V trimming: 5 bases; J trimming: 4 bases; junction bases outside the gene matches: 5. As DNA, the CDR3 is TGTGCCAGCAGTCAAGGGGACAGGGTAGAGACCCAGTACTTC. Protein product: CASSQGDRVETQYF.

The chain links TRBV7-7 to TRBJ1-5, with a possible D match to TRBD1 (5 bases). The V gene's germline CDR1 is SSHAT and CDR2 FNYEAQ (reference sequence). The CDR3 runs 19 residues. Trimming pared 0 bases from V and 2 bases from J, leaving 20 bases between. CDR3 coding DNA: TGTGCCAGCAGCTTAGCGTTCGTTTGGGGGGGGTTTGGCAATCAGCCCCAGCATTTT. This gives the protein CASSLAFVWGGFGNQPQHF.

This chain connects TRBV5-4 to TRBJ2-3; 7 positions match TRBD1. Losses at the gene ends were 3 bases for V and 0 bases for J; bases not matched to a gene: 7. Germline lookup yields CDR1 SGHNT and CDR2 YYREEE (reference sequence). CDR3 length: 16 residues. Here the CDR3 DNA reads TGTGCCAGCAGCTGGAGACAGGGAGCTAGCACAGATACGCAGTATTTT. It codes for CASSWRQGASTDTQYF.

V and J are TRBV9 and TRBJ2-1; 9 bases are a match to TRBD2. The CDR3 length is 15 residues. The germline V gene has CDR1 SGDLS and CDR2 YYNGEE. After removal of 1 base from V and 8 bases from J, the junction contained 7 bases not matched to a gene. CDR3 coding DNA: TGTGCCAGCAGCGTACAAGCGGGAGGATCGTATGAGCAGTTCTTC. This encodes CASSVQAGGSYEQFF.

This clone was seen a few times. The chain carries TRBV18 and TRBJ2-1; possible D gene TRBD2, 6 bases. The CDR3 runs to 13 residues. From germline, CDR1 is KGHSH and CDR2 LQKENI. V shed 4 bases and J shed 8 bases, with 12 bases lying between them. CDR3 residues: CASSHSEGDEQFF. The CDR3, as DNA: TGTGCCAGCTCACATTCGGAGGGCGATGAGCAGTTCTTC.

CDR3 sequence reads: CAIRVSVRDSPLHF. The CDR3 nucleotides are TGTGCCATCAGAGTTAGTGTTCGGGATTCACCCCTCCACTTT. J is TRBJ1-6 and V is TRBV10-3; D is unresolved. Trimming pared 6 bases from V and 8 bases from J, leaving 14 bases between. The CDR3 has 14 amino acids. CDR1 is ENHRY and CDR2 is SYGVKD in the germline V gene.

The CDR3 DNA reads TGTGCCTGGAGCAATCCCCAGGGCTACACCTTC. Its translation: CAWSNPQGYTF. The chain carries TRBV30 and TRBJ1-2; D unclear. CDR3 length: 11 residues. CDR1 GTSNPN and CDR2 SVGIG come from the germline V gene (reference sequence). V was cut by 3 bases and J by 8 bases, with 10 bases left in between. The full variable domain, in which reference TRBV30 and TRBJ1-2 provide the parts outside the CDR3, is SQTIHQWPATLVQPVGSPLSLECTVEGTSNPNLYWYRQAAGRGLQLLFYSVGIGQISSEVPQNLSASRPQDRQFILSSKKLLLSDSGFYLCAWSNPQGYTFGSGTRLTVV.

This sequence joins TRBV4-1 and TRBJ2-5; 7 bases map to TRBD1. The CDR3 loop spans 15 amino acids. V lost 1 base and J lost 11; bases outside the gene matches: 13. Germline CDR1 reads MGHRA; CDR2 reads YSYEKL. The CDR3 loop is CASSQGDSLLFGQYF. The CDR3 DNA is TGCGCCAGCAGCCAAGGGGACAGCCTCCTCTTCGGGCAGTACTTC.